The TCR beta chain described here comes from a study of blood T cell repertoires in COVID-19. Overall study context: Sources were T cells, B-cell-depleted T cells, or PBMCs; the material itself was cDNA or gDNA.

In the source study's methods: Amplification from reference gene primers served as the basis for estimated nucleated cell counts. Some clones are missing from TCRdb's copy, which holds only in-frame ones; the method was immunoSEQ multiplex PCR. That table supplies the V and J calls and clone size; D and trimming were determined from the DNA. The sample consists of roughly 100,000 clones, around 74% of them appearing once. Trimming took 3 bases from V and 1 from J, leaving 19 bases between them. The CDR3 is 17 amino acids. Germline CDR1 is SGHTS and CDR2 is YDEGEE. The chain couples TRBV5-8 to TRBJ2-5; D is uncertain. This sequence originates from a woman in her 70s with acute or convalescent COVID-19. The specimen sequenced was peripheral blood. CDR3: CASSWLGYTASQETQYF. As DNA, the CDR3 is TGTGCCAGCAGCTGGCTGGGCTACACAGCCTCCCAAGAGACCCAGTACTTC.